These T cell receptor beta chains were read from a single sample in a study of CD8+CD57+ T cells in acquired aplastic anemia. TCRdb re-called the reads with MiXCR, one entry per CDR3 protein. The sample carries around 500,000 distinct CDR3 sequences, approximately 32% recorded once. The sequencing input was sorted CD4+, CD8+, or CD8+CD57+ T cells (not recorded which) from PBMCs. These receptors all stem from a human donor with aplastic anemia. Each CDR3 is given with its conserved first and last residue. The order of the fields is clone size, J gene, V gene, D gene, CDR3 DNA, CDR3 protein. D genes are given only for firm matches. Only some rows state a clone size, as once, few, many or a class for expanded clones.

>many|TRBJ2-3|TRBV19|-
TGTGCCAGTAGTACGGGCGGTGCGGTGTGGTCAGATACGCAGTATTTT
CASSTGGAVWSDTQYF
>few|TRBJ2-7|TRBV11-3|-
TGTGCCAGCAGCTTAATGACGCATTCCTACGAGCAGTACTTC
CASSLMTHSYEQYF
>many|TRBJ2-1|TRBV20-1|TRBD2
TGCAGTGCTAGAGATCCCACGGGAGGGGATGAGCAGTTCTTC
CSARDPTGGDEQFF
>many|TRBJ2-2|TRBV7-6|-
TGTGCCAGCAGCTTACGGAACACCGGGGAGCTGTTTTTT
CASSLRNTGELFF
>many|TRBJ1-5|TRBV19|TRBD1
TGTGCCAGTACCGACAGGGGTCGAGAACAGCCCCAGCATTTT
CASTDRGREQPQHF
>-|TRBJ1-3|TRBV30|TRBD1
TGTGCCTGGAAATGGGCAGGGGGCTCTGGAAGCACCATATATTTT
CAWKWAGGSGSTIYF
>few|TRBJ2-5|TRBV7-9|-
TGTGCCAGCAGCTTAGGGGTCAGGGCCCGACAAGAGACCCAGTACTTC
CASSLGVRARQETQYF
>-|TRBJ2-2|TRBV5-1|TRBD1
TGCGCCAGCAGCTCACAGGGGAGTGGCACCGGGGAGCTGTTTTTT
CASSSQGSGTGELFF
>few|TRBJ2-2|TRBV9|TRBD2
TGTGCCAGCAGCGTAGTCCCTAGCGGGTTGTTCGGGGAGCTGTTTTTT
CASSVVPSGLFGELFF
>few|TRBJ1-1|TRBV5-1|-
TGCGCCAGCAGCTTGGGCCCACAGGGGAACACTGAAGCTTTCTTT
CASSLGPQGNTEAFF
>-|TRBJ2-7|TRBV7-2|-
TGTGCCAGCAGTTATTGGGCTGACACCTACGAGCAGTACTTC
CASSYWADTYEQYF
>-|TRBJ2-7|TRBV2|-
TGTGCCAGCAGTAAACGGACCGATCTCCGGACCTACGAGCAGTACTTC
CASSKRTDLRTYEQYF
>-|TRBJ1-5|TRBV20-1|-
TGCAGTGTATTGGGCCGTAGCAATCAGCCCCAGCATTTT
CSVLGRSNQPQHF
>few|TRBJ2-2|TRBV20-1|TRBD1
TGCAGTGCTAGAGGGACAGGTCCCGGGGAGCTGTTTTTT
CSARGTGPGELFF
>many|TRBJ1-5|TRBV15|-
TGTGCCACCAGATCCAGAGGCAATCAGCCCCAGCATTTT
CATRSRGNQPQHF
>-|TRBJ2-2|TRBV19|-
TGTGCCGCCCGCGCGAACGCGGAGCTGTTTTTT
CAARANAELFF
>many|TRBJ2-1|TRBV7-8|-
TGTGCCAGCAGCCTCCGCCCCAAGCAGGGTTGGCAGTTCTTC
CASSLRPKQGWQFF
>-|TRBJ2-7|TRBV5-1|-
TGCGCCAGCAGCTTGGGGACTGAGACCTACGAGCAGTACTTC
CASSLGTETYEQYF
>-|TRBJ1-1|TRBV5-1|TRBD1
TGTGCCAGCAGCTTTCTGGACAGGGGGGACACTGAAGCTTTCTTT
CASSFLDRGDTEAFF
>-|TRBJ1-4|TRBV6-1|-
TGTGCCAGCAGCCAACAGGGAGAAGAAAAACTGTTTTTT
CASSQQGEEKLFF
>many|TRBJ1-2|TRBV4-2|-
TGTGCCAGCAACGAGGGCCGGGACCTTCCCCACTTC
CASNEGRDLPHF
>many|TRBJ2-7|TRBV19|-
TGTGCCAGTAGTATGACAGTTTACTCCTACGAGCAGTACTTC
CASSMTVYSYEQYF
>-|TRBJ2-1|TRBV7-8|-
TGTGCCAGCAGCCCGGATCAAGGGGGACCGGTTATTGAGCAGTTCTTC
CASSPDQGGPVIEQFF
>many|TRBJ1-2|TRBV7-9|-
TGTGCCAGCAGGGGGAGGGGGGACGAGGATGGCTACACCTTC
CASRGRGDEDGYTF
>-|TRBJ1-4|TRBV7-9|-
TGTGCCAGCAACCAAGCGGGGGCAACTAATGAAAAACTGTTTTTT
CASNQAGATNEKLFF
>many|TRBJ1-2|TRBV2|-
TGTGCCAGCAGCTTCGGTACTGGAGGCTACACCTTC
CASSFGTGGYTF